The sequence of this T cell receptor (beta chain) was determined in a study of molecular identifiers for immune sequencing clone quantification. Findings and limits, study-wide: Jurkat TCR RNA that was spiked in from one cell was reportedly detectable among some 970,000 naive cells.

With 10%, 30% or 50% of RNA, roughly 17,000 to 1,000,000 naive CD8 T cells were sequenced. A CD8+CD4-CCR7+CD45RA+ phenotype served as the sorting definition for naive CD8 T cells. This clonotype has ten or more counts. Its target is unknown. The CDR3 covers 13 residues. V was pared by 3 bases and J by 3 bases, with 8 bases between. Previously reported methods and listed TCR primers produced the bulk TCR libraries. TCRdb fed the PCR reads into MiXCR, producing one record per CDR3 protein. Altogether about 12,000 distinct CDR3 sequences are present, around 15% being singletons, with the ten largest covering under 2%.

The specimen sequenced was naive CD8+ T cells from blood, with Jurkat cell RNA spiked in. Sample subset: FACS-sorted CD8+CD4-CCR7+CD45RA+ naive T cells. This receptor was identified in a human donor in good health. Some libraries in this study had Jurkat cell RNA spiked in. The V gene is TRBV12-3 or TRBV12-4, the J gene TRBJ1-2, with unresolved D. The CDR3, as DNA: TGTGCCAGCAGTTTGGGCGGATACTATGGCTACACCTTC. Translation: CASSLGGYYGYTF.